These T cell receptor beta chains were read from a single sample in a study of molecular identifiers for immune sequencing clone quantification. TCRdb itself ran the PCR reads through MiXCR, one entry per CDR3 protein. Seen here are about 640,000 distinct CDR3 sequences, less than 20% observed once, and the top ten hold 0.85%. Sample: naive CD8+ T cells from blood, with Jurkat cell RNA spiked in. The source is a human donor in good health. Some libraries in this study had Jurkat cell RNA spiked in. Both conserved end residues are part of each CDR3. The D gene is left open where the match is weak. Expanded clones get a size class; other rows say once, few or many, or leave the size out.

cdr3_nt cdr3_aa d_call clone_size cdr3_length j_call v_call
TGTGCCAGCAGTTTAACGGCAGTTATCATCGCCGGGGAGCTGTTTTTT CASSLTAVIIAGELFF NA few 16 TRBJ2-2 TRBV27
TGTGCCTGGAGCCTCCCCGGGGGCAGGGAGAATGAGCAGTTCTTC CAWSLPGGRENEQFF NA many 15 TRBJ2-1 TRBV30
TGTGCCAGCAGGTTTGGGGGTCTAGGCGGGGAGCTGTTTTTT CASRFGGLGGELFF NA many 14 TRBJ2-2 TRBV12-3/TRBV12-4
TGTGCCAGCAGTCTACTGAGGACAGGGGGTGCTGAAGCTTTCTTT CASSLLRTGGAEAFF TRBD1 NA 15 TRBJ1-1 TRBV6-5
TGTGCCAGCAGCTTTTCAACAGGGAACGACGAGCAGTACTTC CASSFSTGNDEQYF NA many 14 TRBJ2-7 TRBV7-9
TGTGCCAGCAGTGACTACAGGGTTCCCCCTCCCTACGAGCAGTACTTC CASSDYRVPPPYEQYF NA NA 16 TRBJ2-7 TRBV2
TGCAGTGCTAGAGATATGAGCGGGGGCTCCTACGAGCAGTACTTC CSARDMSGGSYEQYF TRBD2 many 15 TRBJ2-7 TRBV20-1
TGTGCCTGGAGTAGGGGACAGGGGACCCTCTACGAGCAGTACTTC CAWSRGQGTLYEQYF TRBD1 NA 15 TRBJ2-7 TRBV30
TGTGCCAGCAGCACAACCGGGCCCCAGGGGCCGAACAATGAGCAGTTCTTC CASSTTGPQGPNNEQFF NA few 17 TRBJ2-1 TRBV7-9
TGTGGCAGCAGCTCCTCTGGGGCCAACGTCCTGACTTTC CGSSSSGANVLTF NA once 13 TRBJ2-6 TRBV7-3
TGTGCCAGCAGCAACGGACAGGGAAATGGCCAGCCCCAGCATTTT CASSNGQGNGQPQHF TRBD1 many 15 TRBJ1-5 TRBV3-1
TGCGCCAGCAGCTACATAGCGGGAGGCCGCACAGATACGCAGTATTTT CASSYIAGGRTDTQYF TRBD2 NA 16 TRBJ2-3 TRBV4-1
TGTGCCTGGAGTAGGGGGACAGGGGAACAAGAGACCCAGTACTTC CAWSRGTGEQETQYF TRBD1 many 15 TRBJ2-5 TRBV30
TGTGCCATCATGGGGGCTAGCGTTCCCTACAATGAGCAGTTCTTC CAIMGASVPYNEQFF NA NA 15 TRBJ2-1 TRBV10-3
TGCGCCAGCAGCCCAAACTTAAATACGCAGTATTTT CASSPNLNTQYF NA few 12 TRBJ2-3 TRBV4-1
TGCGCCAGCAGTCAATCGCATTTAAGAGACACTGAAGCTTTCTTT CASSQSHLRDTEAFF NA many 15 TRBJ1-1 TRBV23-1
TGCAGCGTGGATCCGGGACTAGCGGGCCTTGGGCAGTTCTTC CSVDPGLAGLGQFF TRBD2 many 14 TRBJ2-1 TRBV29-1
TGTGCCAGCACCTATGGACAGCACAATCAGCCCCAGCATTTT CASTYGQHNQPQHF NA many 14 TRBJ1-5 TRBV5-6
TGTGCCAGCAGCTTAGATTCTAGCGGGATGTACGAGCAGTACTTC CASSLDSSGMYEQYF TRBD2 few 15 TRBJ2-7 TRBV7-2
TGTGCCAGCCGCAGAGGAGAAGAGACCCAGTACTTC CASRRGEETQYF NA many 12 TRBJ2-5 TRBV12-3/TRBV12-4
TGTGCCAGCAGCTCGGGAATTAGCTCCTACAATGAGCAGTTCTTC CASSSGISSYNEQFF NA many 15 TRBJ2-1 TRBV7-3
TGTGCCAGCAGTTACTCCTCCAGGGTGAACATGTACGAGCAGTACTTC CASSYSSRVNMYEQYF NA many 16 TRBJ2-7 TRBV6-5
TGCGCCAGCAGCCGGGAGACTAGCGGGGGGTCCCAAGAGACCCAGTACTTC CASSRETSGGSQETQYF TRBD2 NA 17 TRBJ2-5 TRBV4-3
TGTGCCAGCAGCTTTGGACAGTCTGATGAGCAGTTCTTC CASSFGQSDEQFF NA NA 13 TRBJ2-1 TRBV5-6
TGTGCCAGCAGCTTTACTAGGCTTGAGCAGTACTTC CASSFTRLEQYF NA NA 12 TRBJ2-7 TRBV5-8
TGCGCCAGCAGCTCGGAGACAGGGTTTACAGATACGCAGTATTTT CASSSETGFTDTQYF TRBD1 many 15 TRBJ2-3 TRBV5-1
TGCGCCAGCAGCCTATCAGCGGGGGGGGTCCAAGAGACCCAGTACTTC CASSLSAGGVQETQYF TRBD2 many 16 TRBJ2-5 TRBV4-1
TGTGCCACCAGCAGAGATTCCGGAAGACCAGGGGCTGAAGCTTTCTTT CATSRDSGRPGAEAFF NA many 16 TRBJ1-1 TRBV15
TGTGCCAGCAGTTTAGTAGCGGGGGGATTTGCCCCCAAAACAGATACGCAGTATTTT CASSLVAGGFAPKTDTQYF TRBD2 many 19 TRBJ2-3 TRBV27
TGTGCCAGCAGTCCCGGGACAGGGGTAGGGGTTGGCTACACCTTC CASSPGTGVGVGYTF TRBD1 NA 15 TRBJ1-2 TRBV12-3/TRBV12-4
TGTGCCAGCAGCTTGGATGGAGGGGGCGCTTTTATCGGGGCCAACGTCCTGACTTTC CASSLDGGGAFIGANVLTF NA many 19 TRBJ2-6 TRBV5-4